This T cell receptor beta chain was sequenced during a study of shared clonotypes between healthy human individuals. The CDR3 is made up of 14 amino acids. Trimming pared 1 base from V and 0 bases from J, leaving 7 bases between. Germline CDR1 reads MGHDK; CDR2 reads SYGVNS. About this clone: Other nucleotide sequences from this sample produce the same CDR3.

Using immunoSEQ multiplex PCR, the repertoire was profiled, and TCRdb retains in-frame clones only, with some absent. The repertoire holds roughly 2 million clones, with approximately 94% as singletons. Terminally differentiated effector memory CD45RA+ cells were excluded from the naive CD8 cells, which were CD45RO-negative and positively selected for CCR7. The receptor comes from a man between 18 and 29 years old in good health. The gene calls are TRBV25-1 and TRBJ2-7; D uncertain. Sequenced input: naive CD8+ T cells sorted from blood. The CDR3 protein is CASSESGASYEQYF. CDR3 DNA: TGTGCCAGCAGTGAATCTGGCGCCTCCTACGAGCAGTACTTC.